These T cell receptor beta chains were read from a single sample in a study of T cell responses to AZD1222 COVID-19 vaccine. Clones were read by immunoSEQ multiplex PCR, and TCRdb kept only the in-frame ones, dropping some. The sample yields about 100,000 clones, around 87% seen once. The material sequenced was peripheral blood, taken on day 0 of MenACWY control vaccination. Receptors were obtained from an adult in good health. The CDR3 runs from the conserved cysteine through the conserved F or W. The D gene is left open where the match is weak. Part of the rows lack a size; the others show once, few, many or a class for expanded clones.

clone size	D gene	V gene	J gene	CDR3 DNA	CDR3 protein
NA	NA	TRBV4-3	TRBJ2-2	TGCGCCAGCAGCCAAGGGGCGGACGCAACCGGGGAGCTGTTTTTT	CASSQGADATGELFF
NA	NA	TRBV6-2/TRBV6-3	TRBJ1-1	TGTGCCAGCAGTTTTACAGAAGGAGGCACTGAAGCTTTCTTT	CASSFTEGGTEAFF
NA	TRBD2	TRBV3-1/TRBV3-2	TRBJ2-1	TGTGCCAGCAGCCCTCAATTAGCGGGAAGGGGGTCCTACAATGAGCAGTTCTTC	CASSPQLAGRGSYNEQFF
NA	NA	TRBV6-5	TRBJ1-5	TGTGCCAGCAGTTACGATAAGGCTTGGAGCAATCAGCCCCAGCATTTT	CASSYDKAWSNQPQHF
NA	NA	TRBV14	TRBJ1-1	TGTGCCAGCAGCCAAGTGAGAGGGTCTGAAGCTTTCTTT	CASSQVRGSEAFF
NA	NA	TRBV4-1	TRBJ1-3	TGCGCCAGCAGCCGCGGAGCTACGGCAGGCACCCTGGGTGGAAACACCATATATTTT	CASSRGATAGTLGGNTIYF
NA	TRBD1	TRBV18	TRBJ2-7	TGTGCCAGCTCCGACAGGGCGGACTACGAGCAGTACTTC	CASSDRADYEQYF
NA	NA	TRBV7-2	TRBJ2-3	TGTGCCAGCAGCTCTGAAACTAGCTGGGATACGCAGTATTTT	CASSSETSWDTQYF
NA	NA	TRBV11-2	TRBJ2-1	TGTGCCAGCAGCTTAGATCCCAACTACAATGAGCAGTTCTTC	CASSLDPNYNEQFF
NA	NA	TRBV2	TRBJ2-3	TGTGCCAGTCTATCTATCGTCGTGAGCACAGATACGCAGTATTTT	CASLSIVVSTDTQYF
NA	NA	TRBV28	TRBJ1-5	TGTGCCAGCAGTACTAGGGTGGGTCAGCCCCAGCATTTT	CASSTRVGQPQHF
NA	NA	TRBV15	TRBJ1-5	TGTGCCACCAGGCAGGGCATGAATCAGCCCCAGCATTTT	CATRQGMNQPQHF
NA	TRBD1	TRBV6-2/TRBV6-3	TRBJ1-4	TGTGCCAGCAGTGACCGACAGGGCGGGGACGAAAAACTGTTTTTT	CASSDRQGGDEKLFF
NA	TRBD1	TRBV12-3/TRBV12-4	TRBJ1-1	TGTGCCAGCAGTGCCACAGGGGGCCTTGAAGCTTTCTTT	CASSATGGLEAFF
NA	NA	TRBV9	TRBJ1-1	TGTGCCAGCAGCGTAACGGTTGACTTCGAGTTGAACACTGAAGCTTTCTTT	CASSVTVDFELNTEAFF
NA	TRBD1	TRBV30	TRBJ1-2	TGTGCCTGGAGTACAGGGGGGGGTGGCTACACCTTC	CAWSTGGGGYTF
NA	TRBD2	TRBV9	TRBJ2-3	TGTGCCAGCAGCCCGGGGACTAGCCTTCACACAGATACGCAGTATTTT	CASSPGTSLHTDTQYF
NA	NA	TRBV24-1	TRBJ2-7	TGTGCCACCGCTAACTCCGGGGCGACGGGCGAGCAGTACTTC	CATANSGATGEQYF
NA	TRBD2	TRBV15	TRBJ2-1	TGTGCCACCAGCACGGGACTAGTTCCTGAGCAGTTCTTC	CATSTGLVPEQFF
NA	NA	TRBV5-1	TRBJ2-5	TGCGCCAGCAGCTTGGGAGGAGGGGCGCAAGAGACCCAGTACTTC	CASSLGGGAQETQYF
NA	NA	TRBV5-1	TRBJ2-5	TGCGCCAGCAAGCTCGGGGCGTACCAAGAGACCCAGTACTTC	CASKLGAYQETQYF
NA	TRBD2	TRBV2	TRBJ2-3	TGTGCCAGCAGGCCTAGCGGGAGGGCCTCAGATACGCAGTATTTT	CASRPSGRASDTQYF
NA	NA	TRBV28	TRBJ2-7	TGTGCCAGCAGTTATTCGGGTGGGGGACGCGAGTACTTC	CASSYSGGGREYF
NA	NA	TRBV12-3/TRBV12-4	TRBJ1-1	TGTGCCAGCACCTGGTCTTGGGACACTGAAGCTTTCTTT	CASTWSWDTEAFF
NA	NA	TRBV28	TRBJ2-2	TGTGCCAGCAGTTTTCTCGTCGGATCTTTGAACACCGGGGAGCTGTTTTTT	CASSFLVGSLNTGELFF
NA	NA	TRBV21-1	TRBJ1-5	TGTGCCAGCAGCAAAGAGGACAGAAGCAATCAGCCCCAGCATTTT	CASSKEDRSNQPQHF
NA	NA	TRBV28	TRBJ2-7	TGTGCCAGCAGTTTTCCGGGGATCTACGAGCAGTACTTC	CASSFPGIYEQYF
NA	NA	TRBV27	TRBJ2-7	TGTGCCAGCAGTCCCTTCCAGAGGGACGAGCAGTACTTC	CASSPFQRDEQYF
many	NA	TRBV6-2/TRBV6-3	TRBJ1-1	TGTGCCAGCAGTCCCAGACAGCATCCTAGGACTGAAGCTTTCTTT	CASSPRQHPRTEAFF
NA	NA	TRBV6-5	TRBJ1-3	TGTGCCAGCATGAGGGGGAGGGACACCATATATTTT	CASMRGRDTIYF
NA	TRBD2	TRBV6-5	TRBJ2-3	TGTGCCGGAGCGGGGGCGGGAGATACGCAGTATTTT	CAGAGAGDTQYF
NA	NA	TRBV7-9	TRBJ2-2	TGTGCCAGCAGCTTACCCTCCTTCGTGGGCACCGGGGAGCTGTTTTTT	CASSLPSFVGTGELFF
NA	NA	TRBV9	TRBJ2-5	TGTGCCAGCAGCGCCGCCGGGGTCCAAGAGACCCAGTACTTC	CASSAAGVQETQYF
NA	NA	TRBV5-4	TRBJ1-2	TGTGCCAGCAGCTTAGAGGGGGATGGCTACACCTTC	CASSLEGDGYTF
NA	NA	TRBV7-9	TRBJ1-5	TGTGCCAGCAGCACAGACAGGAATAGCAATCAGCCCCAGCATTTT	CASSTDRNSNQPQHF
once	NA	TRBV5-1	TRBJ2-7	TGCGCCAGCAGCCGGACGGGTAGACCCGGGACTCACGACTATTACGAGCAGTACTTC	CASSRTGRPGTHDYYEQYF
NA	NA	TRBV18	TRBJ1-2	TGTGCCAGCTCACCTCCAGGGTTAGCCTATGGCTACACCTTC	CASSPPGLAYGYTF
once	TRBD1	TRBV9	TRBJ1-4	TGTGCCAGCAGCGACGGGACAGGGTATGAAAAACTGTTTTTT	CASSDGTGYEKLFF
NA	NA	TRBV30	TRBJ1-5	TGTGCCTGGAGTGTCACGGACGATCAGCCCCAGCATTTT	CAWSVTDDQPQHF
once	NA	TRBV28	TRBJ1-1	TGTGCCAGCAGCTTCCCGTCCCGGGGAAACACTGAAGCTTTCTTT	CASSFPSRGNTEAFF
NA	NA	TRBV6-5	TRBJ1-2	TGTGCCAGCACCAAGGGGGGTGGCTACACCTTC	CASTKGGGYTF
few	NA	TRBV5-1	TRBJ1-2	TGCGCCAGCTGGGCGGGGGTCCAAGGGTATGGCTACACCTTC	CASWAGVQGYGYTF
NA	NA	TRBV11-1	TRBJ1-1	TGTGCCAGCAGCTTACAGGTGAACACTGAAGCTTTCTTT	CASSLQVNTEAFF
NA	NA	TRBV19	TRBJ2-2	TGTGCCAGTAGTATGGGGCAGAGGGAAACCGGGGAGCTGTTTTTT	CASSMGQRETGELFF
once	TRBD1	TRBV28	TRBJ2-3	TGTGCCAGCAGTTCACAGGGGGCGAGATGGTATTTT	CASSSQGARWYF
NA	TRBD1	TRBV2	TRBJ1-2	TGTGCCAGCAGCGATCGGACAGGGAACTATGGCTACACCTTC	CASSDRTGNYGYTF
NA	TRBD1	TRBV6-5	TRBJ2-7	TGTGCCAGCAGGCCGGGACAGGGAACGTACGAGCAGTACTTC	CASRPGQGTYEQYF
NA	TRBD1	TRBV7-2	TRBJ2-1	TGTGCCAGCAGCTTATCCGGGACAGGGATAAATGAGCAGTTCTTC	CASSLSGTGINEQFF
NA	TRBD1	TRBV11-2	TRBJ2-3	TGTGCCAGCAGCTCCGGGACAGACACAGATACGCAGTATTTT	CASSSGTDTDTQYF